The T cell receptor beta chain under discussion was sequenced for a study of T cells after yellow fever vaccination. Broader study findings: Detected again after the booster were most primary-vaccination clones, at 95% to 98% CD4 and 88% CD8.

Comments on this clonotype: The target antigen is unknown.

A single record per CDR3 protein comes from TCRdb applying MiXCR to the 5' RACE reads. The table lists a few hundred thousand distinct CDR3 sequences, 6.2% of them singletons. The CDR3 is 14 amino acids. Trimming shortened V by 1 base and J by 4 bases, and 7 bases separated the two germline ends. Per germline, CDR1 SGHTA and CDR2 FQGNSA. The receptor comes from a man aged 25 to 45 who received the YFV17D yellow fever vaccine. The sequencing used PBMCs, collected 5 days after the yellow fever booster vaccination. The chain couples TRBV7-2 to TRBJ2-2; the D is unclear. The CDR3 DNA is TGTGCCAGCAGCTTAGGGATGTCCACCGGGGAGCTGTTTTTT. Its protein is CASSLGMSTGELFF.